The 18 T cell receptor beta chains given below trace back to one sample, sequenced in a study of blood T cell repertoires in COVID-19. The assay was immunoSEQ multiplex PCR, and TCRdb's table has in-frame clones only and misses some. The data show tens of thousands of clones, less than 75% seen once. Sequencing input: peripheral blood. The receptors derive from a woman between 45 and 60 years old with active or convalescent COVID-19.

This clone appeared a few times. The V gene is TRBV11-1, the J gene TRBJ2-7, with TRBD1 as a possible D gene (6 bases). Germline assignment: CDR1 SGHAT and CDR2 FQDESV (reference sequence). This CDR3 has 14 amino acids. The V gene lost 5 bases and the J gene lost 1 base, with 12 bases spanning the gap. CDR3 nucleotides: TGTGCCAGCAGCCCAAGGGGGTCTTCCTACGAGCAGTACTTC. It codes for CASSPRGSSYEQYF.

The chain recombines TRBV15 with TRBJ2-7, with 9 positions matching TRBD1. CDR1 and CDR2 (germline): LNHNV, YYDKDF (reference sequence). CDR3 length: 14 residues. J gave up 2 bases and V 3 bases, and 2 bases lay outside the gene matches. CDR3 loop: CATSRTGGTYEQYF. CDR3 in DNA: TGTGCCACCAGCAGGACAGGGGGAACCTACGAGCAGTACTTC.

In DNA form, the CDR3 reads TGTGCCAGCAGTTTAAGTAGCAGGGGTAGAAATCAGCCCCAGCATTTT. Translated: CASSLSSRGRNQPQHF. This chain connects TRBV27 to TRBJ1-5, with a tentative D call TRBD1 (6 bases). V lost 2 bases to trimming and J lost 4 bases, with 15 bases between them. Germline-derived CDR1 and CDR2 are MNHEY and SMNVEV (reference sequence). This CDR3 spans 16 amino acids.

V usage is TRBV28 and J usage is TRBJ1-6, with a tentative D call TRBD1 (5 bases). Per germline, CDR1 MDHEN and CDR2 SYDVKM. CDR3 length: 14 amino acids. V gave up 6 bases and J gave up 10 bases, with 16 bases separating them. The CDR3 DNA sequence: TGTGCCAGCAGCCTAACAGGCACTCTCTCACCCCTCCACTTT. It is translated as CASSLTGTLSPLHF.

In its sample, this clone was seen once. This sequence joins TRBV2 and TRBJ2-5; D gene uncertain. Trimming left V 1 base short and J 6 bases short, with 3 bases between. The V gene's germline CDR1 is SNHLY and CDR2 FYNNEI. The CDR3 has 11 amino acids. The CDR3 DNA is TGTGCCAGCAGTGAAGAGCAGACCCAGTACTTC. Amino acid sequence: CASSEEQTQYF.

In DNA form, the CDR3 reads TGCGCCAGCAGCGAACTACAGGGGACCGGGGAGCTGTTTTTT. Protein: CASSELQGTGELFF. This sequence joins TRBV5-1 and TRBJ2-2; 7 bases are shared with TRBD1. V shed 4 bases, J shed 5 bases, and the junction held 5 bases outside the gene matches. The length of the CDR3 is 14 residues. Germline CDR1 reads SGHRS; CDR2 reads YFSETQ.

V is TRBV7-6 and J is TRBJ2-3; D might be TRBD2 (6 bases). CDR3 size: 19 residues. The V end was cut by 4 bases, the J end by 3 bases, with 26 bases between. Germline V gene lookup returns CDR1 SGHVS and CDR2 FNYEAQ. The CDR3 DNA is TGTGCCAGCAGCTCCTCACCTCTCGCAGAGTGGGGAGGAACAGATACGCAGTATTTT. Its protein is CASSSSPLAEWGGTDTQYF.

This chain connects TRBV6-5 to TRBJ1-2; D is possibly TRBD1 (5 bases). The CDR3 contains 13 residues. Per the germline V gene, CDR1 is MNHEY and CDR2 is SVGAGI. V lost 4 bases to trimming and J lost 3 bases, with 9 bases between them. In DNA, the CDR3 is TGTGCCAGCAGTTTTTCGGGGGACTATGGCTACACCTTC. Its protein product is CASSFSGDYGYTF.

This clone was recorded once. The V and J genes are TRBV5-1 and TRBJ2-3; D is unresolved. The V gene's germline CDR1 is SGHRS and CDR2 YFSETQ. V was clipped by 0 bases and J by 3 bases, with 8 bases between them. This CDR3 comprises 14 residues. Here the CDR3 reads CASSLARQTDTQYF. The CDR3 DNA sequence: TGCGCCAGCAGCTTGGCCCGACAAACAGATACGCAGTATTTT.

CDR3 in DNA: TGTGCCATCAGTGGAGCGGGATACACAGATACGCAGTATTTT. It encodes CAISGAGYTDTQYF. The chain has TRBV10-3 and TRBJ2-3, with 7 bases fitting TRBD2. The V gene end was trimmed by 4 bases and the J gene end by 2 bases; junction bases not matched to a gene: 3. The CDR3 is 14 residues long. Germline V gene lookup returns CDR1 ENHRY and CDR2 SYGVKD.

This clone was seen a handful of times. The V call is TRBV5-1, the J call TRBJ2-7; 8 bases agree with TRBD1. The CDR3 has 13 amino acids. Trimming removed 2 bases from V and 7 bases from J; junction bases left unmatched: 5. Germline loops: CDR1 SGHRS, CDR2 YFSETQ. CDR3 protein: CASSFQGAKEQYF. The CDR3 nucleotides read TGCGCCAGCAGCTTTCAGGGGGCTAAAGAGCAGTACTTC.

The genes are TRBV7-6 and TRBJ2-7; TRBD2 agrees at 12 bases. With V trimmed by 5 bases and J by 1 base, 0 bases remained unmatched. This CDR3 has 14 residues. Per germline, CDR1 SGHVS and CDR2 FNYEAQ. CDR3 sequence: CASSGLAGSYEQYF. The DNA of the CDR3 is TGTGCCAGCAGCGGACTAGCGGGGTCCTACGAGCAGTACTTC.

This clone has more than one count but fewer than ten. This chain joins TRBV2 and TRBJ2-7; the D gene is possibly TRBD1 (6 bases). Trimming removed 7 bases from V and 2 bases from J, with 15 bases in between. The CDR3 consists of 14 residues. Germline CDR1 and CDR2: SNHLY and FYNNEI. As DNA, the CDR3 is TGTGCCAGCATTGGACAGCCGAAAACCTACGAGCAGTACTTC. Amino acid sequence: CASIGQPKTYEQYF. The full variable domain, completed using reference TRBV2 and TRBJ2-7, is EPEVTQTPSHQVTQMGQEVILRCVPISNHLYFYWYRQILGQKVEFLVSFYNNEISEKSEIFDDQFSVERPDGSNFTLKIRSTKLEDSAMYFCASIGQPKTYEQYFGPGTRLTVT.

V usage is TRBV20-1 and J usage is TRBJ2-3, with 13 bases identical to TRBD2. Germline assignment: CDR1 DFQATT and CDR2 SNEGSKA (reference sequence). This CDR3 is built from 16 residues. The V and J ends lost 3 bases and 7 bases, in that order; junction bases with no gene match: 10. CDR3 region: CSASRTSGRNLHTQYF. CDR3 DNA sequence: TGCAGTGCTAGTAGGACTAGCGGGAGAAACCTGCATACGCAGTATTTT.

The genes are TRBV7-9 and TRBJ2-2; 11 bases are a match to TRBD1. This CDR3 is built from 17 residues. Germline CDR1 SEHNR, CDR2 FQNEAQ (reference sequence). J was trimmed by 3 bases and V by 4 bases; bases with no gene match: 7. The CDR3 sequence: CASSSTGTGGHTGELFF. The CDR3 DNA follows: TGTGCCAGCAGCTCGACCGGGACAGGGGGACACACCGGGGAGCTGTTTTTT.

The V call is TRBV27, the J call TRBJ2-3; 8 bases line up with TRBD2. This CDR3 has 17 residues. Germline V gives CDR1 MNHEY, CDR2 SMNVEV (reference sequence). V was clipped by 7 bases and J by 3 bases; unmatched bases: 15. The CDR3 nucleotides read TGTGCCAGCACCCGATACCGGGAGGGAGGGAGTACAGATACGCAGTATTTT. Translated, it gives CASTRYREGGSTDTQYF.

This sequence joins TRBV18 and TRBJ1-5, with a weak D call TRBD1 (6 bases). Germline assignment: CDR1 KGHSH and CDR2 LQKENI. V was pared by 2 bases and J by 0 bases, with 8 bases between. CDR3 length: 15 residues. The CDR3 DNA sequence: TGTGCCAGCTCACCAGGACAGAATAGCAATCAGCCCCAGCATTTT. Residues: CASSPGQNSNQPQHF.

The chain recombines TRBV6-5 with TRBJ2-1, with 9 bases lining up with TRBD2. Germline V gives CDR1 MNHEY, CDR2 SVGAGI. The CDR3 has 14 amino acids. V trimming: 6 bases; J trimming: 6 bases; junction bases outside the gene matches: 6. The DNA of the CDR3 is TGTGCCAGCAGCCAAGGGACTAGCCCCAATGAGCAGTTCTTC. Protein product: CASSQGTSPNEQFF.